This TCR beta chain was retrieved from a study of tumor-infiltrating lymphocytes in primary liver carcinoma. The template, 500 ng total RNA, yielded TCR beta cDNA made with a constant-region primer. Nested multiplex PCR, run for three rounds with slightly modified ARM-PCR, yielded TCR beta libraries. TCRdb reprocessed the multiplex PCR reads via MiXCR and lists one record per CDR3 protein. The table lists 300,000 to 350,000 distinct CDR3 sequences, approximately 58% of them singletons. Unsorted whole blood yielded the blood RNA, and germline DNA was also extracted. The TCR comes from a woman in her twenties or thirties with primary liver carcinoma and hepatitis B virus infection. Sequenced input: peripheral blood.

The CDR3 nucleotides are TGTGCCAGCAGCTTGGGAGGGGGAGCCAATGAGCAGTTCTTC. Translating it yields CASSLGGGANEQFF. The genes are TRBV11-1 and TRBJ2-1, with a possible D match to TRBD2 (7 bases). V dropped 3 bases and J dropped 6 bases, with 12 bases sitting between them. There are 14 residues in the CDR3. Germline V CDR1 and CDR2: SGHAT, FQDESV (reference sequence).